The 14 T cell receptor beta chains reported below all come from one sample, sequenced in a study of Tregs in tolerant kidney transplant recipients. Clones were read by immunoSEQ multiplex PCR, and TCRdb kept only the in-frame ones, dropping some. Of about 50,000 clones in the sample, roughly nine tenths were seen once. Mixed chimerism was transient after nonmyeloablative marrow transplants from related graft donors. The specimen was CD8+ T cells from blood (PBMCs), collected 12 months after the transplant. These receptors came from a human patient who received a combined kidney and bone marrow transplant. Some T cells may arise from the graft donor.

This clone was counted only a few times. V gene TRBV13 combines with J gene TRBJ1-3, with no clear D. Germline lookup yields CDR1 PRHDT and CDR2 FYEKMQ (reference sequence). The ends were cut back, 5 bases at V and 0 bases at J, with 8 bases in the middle. The CDR3 runs 14 residues. In DNA form, the CDR3 reads TGTGCCAGCAGCCCCGGGGTCTCTGGAAACACCATATATTTT. This encodes CASSPGVSGNTIYF.

The V gene is TRBV19, the J gene TRBJ2-1; 9 bases align to TRBD2. Unmatched junction bases numbered 8, after V lost 1 base and J lost 4 bases. The CDR3 contains 17 residues. The germline V gene encodes CDR1 LNHDA and CDR2 SQIVND (reference sequence). CDR3 nucleotides: TGTGCCAGTAGTATAGTCCCCTGGCGGGAGGGGTACAATGAGCAGTTCTTC. Translating it yields CASSIVPWREGYNEQFF. The variable domain in full, with the rest retrieved from reference TRBV19 and TRBJ2-1, is DGGITQSPKYLFRKEGQNVTLSCEQNLNHDAMYWYRQDPGQGLRLIYYSQIVNDFQKGDIAEGYSVSREKKESFPLTVTSAQKNPTAFYLCASSIVPWREGYNEQFFGPGTRLTVL.

This chain connects TRBV7-3 to TRBJ2-1, with no clear D. In germline, CDR1 is SGHTA, CDR2 FQGTGA. This CDR3 region has 14 residues. V was cut by 5 bases and J by 1 base, with 9 bases left in between. Here the CDR3 DNA reads TGTGCCAGCAGCCGACACAAATCCTACAATGAGCAGTTCTTC. Its protein product is CASSRHKSYNEQFF. Full variable domain (remainder filled in from reference TRBV7-3 and TRBJ2-1): GAGVSQTPSNKVTEKGKYVELRCDPISGHTALYWYRQSLGQGPEFLIYFQGTGAADDSGLPNDRFFAVRPEGSVSTLKIQRTERGDSAVYLCASSRHKSYNEQFFGPGTRLTVL.

This clone was detected only once. V gene TRBV6-1 combines with J gene TRBJ2-4; tentatively, D is TRBD1 (5 bases). The CDR3 loop spans 13 amino acids. The V gene's germline CDR1 is MNHNS and CDR2 SASEGT. V gave up 6 bases and J gave up 7 bases, with 13 bases separating them. CDR3 coding DNA: TGTGCCAGCAGGGACATCCTTCGGAACATTCAGTACTTC. Translating it yields CASRDILRNIQYF.

This chain links TRBV9 with TRBJ2-3; 15 positions agree with TRBD2. The CDR3 totals 18 residues. Germline V gives CDR1 SGDLS, CDR2 YYNGEE. The V gene end was trimmed by 3 bases and the J gene end by 1 base; junction bases not matched to a gene: 6. The CDR3 loop reads CASSGGLAGGVGTDTQYF. CDR3 in DNA: TGTGCCAGCAGCGGCGGACTAGCGGGAGGGGTTGGCACAGATACGCAGTATTTT.

This chain connects TRBV7-6 to TRBJ2-3; D is perhaps TRBD1 (6 bases). CDR1 SGHVS and CDR2 FNYEAQ come from the germline V gene. Trimming took 1 base from V and 6 from J, leaving 17 bases between them. This CDR3 region has 16 residues. The CDR3 DNA sequence: TGTGCCAGCAGCTTAGATGTCGGACAGATGTCGGATACGCAGTATTTT. Its protein is CASSLDVGQMSDTQYF.

The table lists this clone with a count of one. J is TRBJ2-2 and V is TRBV2, with D perhaps TRBD1 (5 bases). V was cut by 7 bases and J by 13 bases, with 10 bases left in between. Germline values: CDR1 SNHLY, CDR2 FYNNEI. The CDR3 sequence is 10 residues long. In nucleotides, the CDR3 is TGTGCCAGCAAGGGGCGATGGCTGTTTTTT. Translated, it gives CASKGRWLFF.

This clone was seen only a few times. The chain joins TRBV4-2 to TRBJ1-2; D is possibly TRBD1 (5 bases). This CDR3 is built from 14 residues. The V and J ends lost 0 bases and 3 bases respectively, with 8 bases between them. CDR1 is LGHNA and CDR2 is YNFKEQ in the germline V gene. The CDR3 spells CASSQDRDYYGYTF. The CDR3 DNA reads TGTGCCAGCAGCCAAGACCGGGACTACTATGGCTACACCTTC.

The genes are TRBV7-8 and TRBJ2-2; D possibly corresponds to TRBD2 (5 bases). Germline V gene sequence: CDR1 SGHVS, CDR2 FQNEAQ. The CDR3 is made up of 15 amino acids. V lost 8 bases, J lost 5 bases, and 18 bases lay in between. The CDR3: CASPEGNAATGELFF. For the CDR3, the DNA is TGTGCCAGCCCCGAGGGCAACGCAGCTACCGGGGAGCTGTTTTTT. The entire variable domain, with the rest obtained from reference TRBV7-8 and TRBJ2-2, is as follows: GAGVSQSPRYKVAKRGQDVALRCDPISGHVSLFWYQQALGQGPEFLTYFQNEAQLDKSGLPSDRFFAERPEGSVSTLKIQRTQQEDSAVYLCASPEGNAATGELFFGEGSRLTVL.

A word on this clone: A read error may produce the germline difference seen at one junction end. The sample has other DNA sequences that encode this CDR3 too. V usage is TRBV4-3 and J usage is TRBJ1-6, with TRBD1 identical over 11 bases. Per germline, CDR1 LGHNA and CDR2 YSLEER. This CDR3 spans 15 amino acids. As DNA, the CDR3 is TGCGCCAGCAGCTTGGACAGGGGGCTGTATTCCCCCCTCCACTTT. Its translation: CASSLDRGLYSPLHF.

The genes are TRBV9 and TRBJ2-2; no reliable D call. CDR3 length: 13 residues. With 4 bases removed from V and 4 bases from J, the gap between germline ends came to 8 bases. Germline V lookup: CDR1 SGDLS, CDR2 YYNGEE. The CDR3 sequence is CASSPPLTGELFF. The CDR3, as DNA: TGTGCCAGCAGCCCCCCCCTCACCGGGGAGCTGTTTTTT. Based on the CDR3 plus reference TRBV9 and TRBJ2-2, the full variable domain is DSGVTQTPKHLITATGQRVTLRCSPRSGDLSVYWYQQSLDQGLQFLIQYYNGEERAKGNILERFSAQQFPDLHSELNLSSLELGDSALYFCASSPPLTGELFFGEGSRLTVL.

The V call is TRBV4-3, the J call TRBJ1-2; no firm D call. CDR3 length: 19 residues. Trimming stripped 1 base from V and 1 base from J, with 22 bases between. Germline V lookup: CDR1 LGHNA, CDR2 YSLEER. In DNA form, the CDR3 reads TGCGCCAGCAGCCAAGGTTCCCGTTATGGGCAGAAGTTTAACTATGGCTACACCTTC. As protein: CASSQGSRYGQKFNYGYTF.

The J gene is TRBJ2-7, the V gene TRBV6-5; TRBD1 agrees at 8 bases. The CDR3 length is 13 residues. The germline CDR1 and CDR2 sequences are MNHEY and SVGAGI. Unmatched junction bases numbered 5, after V lost 5 bases and J lost 5 bases. DNA for the CDR3: TGTGCCAGCAGTCCGGGACAGGTAAACGAGCAGTACTTC. It encodes CASSPGQVNEQYF.

The chain has TRBV5-6 and TRBJ1-4; D gene ambiguous. This CDR3 has 15 amino acids. CDR1 is SGHDT and CDR2 is YYEEEE in the germline V gene. V was cut by 0 bases and J by 0 bases, with 6 bases left in between. CDR3 loop: CASSLGPATNEKLFF. Written as DNA, the CDR3 is TGTGCCAGCAGCTTGGGGCCAGCAACTAATGAAAAACTGTTTTTT.